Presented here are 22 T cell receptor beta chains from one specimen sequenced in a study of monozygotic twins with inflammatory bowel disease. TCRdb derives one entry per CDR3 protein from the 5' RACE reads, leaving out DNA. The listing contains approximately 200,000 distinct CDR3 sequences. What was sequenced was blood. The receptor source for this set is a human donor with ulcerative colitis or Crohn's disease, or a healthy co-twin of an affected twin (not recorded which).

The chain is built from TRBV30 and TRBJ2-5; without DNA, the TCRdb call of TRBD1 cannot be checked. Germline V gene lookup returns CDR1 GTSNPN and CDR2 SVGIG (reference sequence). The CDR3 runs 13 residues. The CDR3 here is CAWRPPTQETQYF.

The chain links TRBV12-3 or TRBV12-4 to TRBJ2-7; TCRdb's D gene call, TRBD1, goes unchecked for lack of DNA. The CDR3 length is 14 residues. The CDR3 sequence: CASSKRTGGYEQYF.

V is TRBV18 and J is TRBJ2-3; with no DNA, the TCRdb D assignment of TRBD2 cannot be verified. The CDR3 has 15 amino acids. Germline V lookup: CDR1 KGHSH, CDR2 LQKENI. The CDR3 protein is CASSPPGGITDTQYF. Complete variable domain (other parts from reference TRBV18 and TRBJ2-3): NAGVMQNPRHLVRRRGQEARLRCSPMKGHSHVYWYRQLPEEGLKFMVYLQKENIIDESGMPKERFSAEFPKEGPSILRIQQVVRGDSAAYFCASSPPGGITDTQYFGPGTRLTVL.

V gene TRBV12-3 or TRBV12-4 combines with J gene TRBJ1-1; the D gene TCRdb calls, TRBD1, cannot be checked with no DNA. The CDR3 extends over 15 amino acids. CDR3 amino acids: CASSFPRGEVTEAFF.

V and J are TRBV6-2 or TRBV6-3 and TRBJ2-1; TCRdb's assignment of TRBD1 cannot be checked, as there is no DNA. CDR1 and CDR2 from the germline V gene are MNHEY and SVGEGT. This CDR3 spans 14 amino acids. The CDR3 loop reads CASSPAGVYNEQFF.

CDR3 sequence reads: CASSGAAGGEGEQYF. This chain joins TRBV5-1 and TRBJ2-7; TCRdb picks TRBD2, but there is no DNA to check that call. CDR3 length: 15 residues. Germline-derived CDR1 and CDR2 are SGHRS and YFSETQ.

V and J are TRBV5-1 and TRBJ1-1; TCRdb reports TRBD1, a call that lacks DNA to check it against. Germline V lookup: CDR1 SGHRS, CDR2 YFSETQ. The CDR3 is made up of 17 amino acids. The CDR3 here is CASSVPGTGGAYPEAFF.

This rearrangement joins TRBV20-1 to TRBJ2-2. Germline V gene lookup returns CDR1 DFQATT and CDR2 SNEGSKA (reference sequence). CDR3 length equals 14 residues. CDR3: CSARDTERTGELFF.

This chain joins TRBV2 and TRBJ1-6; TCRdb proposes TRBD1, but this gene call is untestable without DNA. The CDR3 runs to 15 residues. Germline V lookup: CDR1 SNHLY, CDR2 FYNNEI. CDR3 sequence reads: CASSPDSVGNSPLHF.

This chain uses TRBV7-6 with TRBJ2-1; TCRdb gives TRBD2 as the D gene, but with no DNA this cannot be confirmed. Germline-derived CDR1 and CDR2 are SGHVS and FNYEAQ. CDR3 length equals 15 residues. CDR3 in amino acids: CASSPGYNSYNEQFF.

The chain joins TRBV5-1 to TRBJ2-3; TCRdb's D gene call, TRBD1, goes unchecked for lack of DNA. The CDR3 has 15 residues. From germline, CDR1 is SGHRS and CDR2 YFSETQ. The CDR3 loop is CASSIRTGSSDTQYF.

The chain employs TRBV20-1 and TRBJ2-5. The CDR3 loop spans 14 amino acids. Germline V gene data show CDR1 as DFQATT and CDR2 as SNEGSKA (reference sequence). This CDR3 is CSARDSLAWETQYF.

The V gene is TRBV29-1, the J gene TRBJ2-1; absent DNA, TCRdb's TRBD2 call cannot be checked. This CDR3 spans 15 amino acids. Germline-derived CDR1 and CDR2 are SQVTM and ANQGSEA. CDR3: CSVEERVAGGNEQFF.

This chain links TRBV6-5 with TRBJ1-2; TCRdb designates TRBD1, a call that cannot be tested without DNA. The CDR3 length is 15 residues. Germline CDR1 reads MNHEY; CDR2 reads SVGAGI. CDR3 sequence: CASSYRPPTNYGYTF.

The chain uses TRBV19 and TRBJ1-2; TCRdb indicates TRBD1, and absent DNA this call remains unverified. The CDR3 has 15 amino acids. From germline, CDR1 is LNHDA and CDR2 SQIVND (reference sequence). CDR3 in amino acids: CASSPGTVSNYGYTF.

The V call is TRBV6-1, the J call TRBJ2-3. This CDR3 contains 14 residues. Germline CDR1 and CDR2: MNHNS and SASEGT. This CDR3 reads CASRRQLRTDTQYF.

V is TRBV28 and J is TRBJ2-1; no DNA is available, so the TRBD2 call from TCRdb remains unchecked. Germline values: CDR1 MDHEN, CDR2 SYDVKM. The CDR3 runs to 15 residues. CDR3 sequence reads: CASSLTSGPYNEQFF.

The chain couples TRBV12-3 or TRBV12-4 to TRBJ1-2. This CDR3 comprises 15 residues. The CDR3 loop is CASSASWAVNYGYTF.

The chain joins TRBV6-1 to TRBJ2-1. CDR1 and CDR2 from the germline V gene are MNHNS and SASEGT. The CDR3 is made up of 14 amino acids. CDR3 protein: CASSEAGMHNEQFF.

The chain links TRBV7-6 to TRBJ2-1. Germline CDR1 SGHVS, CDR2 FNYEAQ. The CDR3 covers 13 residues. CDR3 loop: CASSLAPRNEQFF.

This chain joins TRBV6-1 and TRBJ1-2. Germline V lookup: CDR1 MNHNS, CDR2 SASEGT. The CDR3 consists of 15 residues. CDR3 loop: CASSTVRGSGYGYTF.

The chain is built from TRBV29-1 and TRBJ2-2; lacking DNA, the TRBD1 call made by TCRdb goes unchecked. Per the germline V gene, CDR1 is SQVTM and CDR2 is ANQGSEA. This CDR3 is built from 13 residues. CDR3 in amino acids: CSAGDGNTGELFF.